One sample yielded the 22 T cell receptor beta chains listed below, sequenced in a study of technical replicates of blood from several donors. Clones were read by immunoSEQ multiplex PCR, and TCRdb kept only the in-frame ones, dropping some. The profile shows 74,000 or so clones, around 90% of them singletons. The sample consisted of T cells isolated from PBMCs. The receptors were sampled from a human donor in good health.

J is TRBJ2-7 and V is TRBV29-1; D may be TRBD2 (5 bases). The CDR3 covers 14 residues. From germline, CDR1 is SQVTM and CDR2 ANQGSEA. Trimming cost V 4 bases and J 6 bases, with 19 bases left between them. The CDR3 nucleotides read TGCAGCGTTGTGGTATCCGGACTCTTTGGCGAGCAGTACTTC. Its translation is CSVVVSGLFGEQYF.

This rearrangement joins TRBV4-2 to TRBJ2-2; D unclear. Germline-derived CDR1 and CDR2 are LGHNA and YNFKEQ. V gave up 6 bases and J gave up 5 bases, with 16 bases separating them. This CDR3 is built from 15 residues. CDR3 DNA: TGTGCCAGCAGGATAGTAGGCGGTAGGACCGGGGAGCTGTTTTTT. This gives the protein CASRIVGGRTGELFF.

The chain carries TRBV7-9 and TRBJ1-1, with D hard to call. Trimming pared 9 bases from V and 1 base from J, leaving 12 bases between. Germline V lookup: CDR1 SEHNR, CDR2 FQNEAQ (reference sequence). The CDR3 runs to 13 residues. The CDR3 bases are TGTGCCAGTTTAATTACAGAGAACACTGAAGCTTTCTTT. Amino acids: CASLITENTEAFF.

The V call is TRBV29-1, the J call TRBJ2-5; D might be TRBD2 (5 bases). The CDR3 is 15 residues long. The germline V and J ends were trimmed by 3 bases and 1 base, with 15 bases remaining between them. CDR1 SQVTM and CDR2 ANQGSEA come from the germline V gene. This CDR3 reads CSVDQMWESQETQYF. DNA of the CDR3: TGCAGCGTTGACCAAATGTGGGAGTCCCAAGAGACCCAGTACTTC.

This chain uses TRBV28 with TRBJ2-7, with 7 nucleotides matching TRBD1. V lost 2 bases to trimming and J lost 3 bases; unmatched junction nucleotides: 4. Germline V gives CDR1 MDHEN, CDR2 SYDVKM. The length of the CDR3 is 14 residues. In DNA form, the CDR3 reads TGTGCCAGCAGTTTACTTGACAGGGACTACGAGCAGTACTTC. Protein: CASSLLDRDYEQYF.

The rearrangement links TRBV28 to TRBJ1-4, with D possibly matching TRBD1 (5 bases). The ends were cut back, 6 bases at V and 8 bases at J, with 19 bases in the middle. The CDR3 is 15 residues long. Per germline, CDR1 MDHEN and CDR2 SYDVKM. The CDR3 coding sequence is TGTGCCAGCAGGAGGAACAGGTCCCCGACGGAAAAACTGTTTTTT. Translation: CASRRNRSPTEKLFF.

This clone showed up just once. The V call is TRBV30, the J call TRBJ1-2; D is unclear. The CDR3 has 12 amino acids. The germline V gene encodes CDR1 GTSNPN and CDR2 SVGIG (reference sequence). Trimming removed 4 bases at V and 6 bases at J, with 12 bases between. CDR3 coding DNA: TGTGCCTGGACAACCCAGCGGGATGGCTACACCTTC. The encoded protein is CAWTTQRDGYTF.

The rearrangement joins TRBV4-2 to TRBJ1-5; no definite D call. V dropped 1 base and J dropped 7 bases, with 14 bases sitting between them. CDR1 is LGHNA and CDR2 is YNFKEQ in the germline V gene. The CDR3 is 15 residues long. The CDR3 loop is CASSQVSGVGQPQHF. DNA for the CDR3: TGTGCCAGCAGCCAAGTTTCTGGAGTAGGACAGCCCCAGCATTTT.

In this sample, this clone turned up once. The gene calls are TRBV11-2 and TRBJ2-7; 8 bases map to TRBD1. The CDR3 has 13 residues. Germline CDR1 and CDR2: SGHAT and FQNNGV. J lost 12 bases, V lost 3 bases, and 10 bases had no gene match. This CDR3 reads CASSLGAGGMRYF. CDR3 DNA sequence: TGTGCCAGCAGCTTGGGGGCAGGGGGCATGCGGTACTTC.

The V gene is TRBV19, the J gene TRBJ2-5, with TRBD2 matching over 10 bases. Germline CDR1 and CDR2: LNHDA and SQIVND (reference sequence). The CDR3 has 18 residues. The junction had 12 bases not matched to a gene; V was cut back by 1 base and J by 4 bases. The CDR3 DNA sequence: TGTGCCAGTAGTATAGGGCTAGCGGGAGCTATAGAGGGAGAGACCCAGTACTTC. Protein product: CASSIGLAGAIEGETQYF.

This chain joins TRBV4-2 and TRBJ1-3; D unresolved. V was trimmed by 1 base and J by 4 bases, leaving 20 bases between them. Germline CDR1 and CDR2: LGHNA and YNFKEQ. The length of the CDR3 is 18 residues. The CDR3 bases are TGTGCCAGCAGCCAAGCTATTATGGCGGGAGTTTTGGGAAACACCATATATTTT. This translates into CASSQAIMAGVLGNTIYF.

This clone showed up just once. This chain links TRBV4-3 with TRBJ1-1; D not certain. Germline CDR1 reads LGHNA; CDR2 reads YSLEER. V was pared by 1 base and J by 0 bases, with 9 bases between. The CDR3 covers 15 residues. The CDR3 protein is CASSQGTSVNTEAFF. CDR3 bases: TGCGCCAGCAGCCAAGGTACGTCAGTGAACACTGAAGCTTTCTTT.

V usage is TRBV6-5 and J usage is TRBJ1-5, with TRBD1 matching 8 bases. V gave up 6 bases and J gave up 5 bases; unmatched junction bases: 6. CDR3 size: 14 residues. Germline lookup yields CDR1 MNHEY and CDR2 SVGAGI. The CDR3 spells CASSKTGDYQPQHF. DNA for the CDR3: TGTGCCAGCAGCAAGACAGGGGATTATCAGCCCCAGCATTTT.

The chain links TRBV5-1 to TRBJ2-2; D gene uncertain. V dropped 1 base and J dropped 6 bases, with 10 bases sitting between them. The CDR3 is 14 amino acids. Germline V gene data show CDR1 as SGHRS and CDR2 as YFSETQ. The CDR3 loop reads CASSLYDSSGELFF. The CDR3 DNA is TGCGCCAGCAGCTTGTATGACTCATCCGGGGAGCTGTTTTTT. Full variable domain (remainder filled in from reference TRBV5-1 and TRBJ2-2): KAGVTQTPRYLIKTRGQQVTLSCSPISGHRSVSWYQQTPGQGLQFLFEYFSETQRNKGNFPGRFSGRQFSNSRSEMNVSTLELGDSALYLCASSLYDSSGELFFGEGSRLTVL.

The chain has TRBV25-1 and TRBJ1-5; possible D gene TRBD1, 5 bases. The germline gives CDR1 MGHDK, CDR2 SYGVNS. The CDR3 is 12 residues long. The V end lost 2 bases, the J end lost 9 bases, and 8 bases lay between the germline ends. Here the CDR3 DNA reads TGTGCCAGCAGTGAAGGGGGGTGGCCCCAGCATTTT. Encoded protein: CASSEGGWPQHF.

V gene TRBV30 combines with J gene TRBJ2-2; D is possibly TRBD2 (6 bases). Germline assignment: CDR1 GTSNPN and CDR2 SVGIG (reference sequence). The CDR3 is 13 amino acids. The V end was cut by 2 bases, the J end by 6 bases, with 10 bases between. Here the CDR3 reads CAWSSGPPGELFF. The CDR3 DNA follows: TGTGCCTGGAGTAGCGGGCCGCCCGGGGAGCTGTTTTTT.

The V and J genes are TRBV4-1 and TRBJ1-1; 9 bases agree with TRBD1. In germline, CDR1 is MGHRA, CDR2 YSYEKL. This CDR3 is 15 amino acids long. V shed 2 bases, J shed 3 bases, and the junction held 4 bases outside the gene matches. The DNA of the CDR3 is TGCGCCAGCAGCCAATCACAGGGGGCGCACACTGAAGCTTTCTTT. It encodes CASSQSQGAHTEAFF.

V is TRBV19 and J is TRBJ1-5; no firm D call. Germline V gene data show CDR1 as LNHDA and CDR2 as SQIVND (reference sequence). The length of the CDR3 is 14 residues. Trimming cost V 1 base and J 4 bases, with 8 bases left between them. Here the CDR3 reads CASSIAEKNQPQHF. The CDR3 DNA reads TGTGCCAGTAGTATAGCCGAGAAAAATCAGCCCCAGCATTTT. Full variable domain (missing parts from reference TRBV19 and TRBJ1-5): DGGITQSPKYLFRKEGQNVTLSCEQNLNHDAMYWYRQDPGQGLRLIYYSQIVNDFQKGDIAEGYSVSREKKESFPLTVTSAQKNPTAFYLCASSIAEKNQPQHFGDGTRLSIL.

The V call is TRBV5-4, the J call TRBJ2-7; a weak D match, TRBD1 (6 bases). The CDR3 extends over 13 amino acids. Looked up from germline, CDR1 is SGHNT and CDR2 is YYREEE (reference sequence). The germline V and J ends were trimmed by 3 bases and 3 bases, with 10 bases remaining between them. This CDR3 is CASSSGQLYEQYF. The CDR3 DNA is TGTGCCAGCAGCTCTGGACAGCTCTACGAGCAGTACTTC.

The chain is built from TRBV6-6 and TRBJ1-1, with D possibly being TRBD1 (5 bases). Looked up from germline, CDR1 is MNHNY and CDR2 is SVGAGI (reference sequence). V was cut by 4 bases and J by 0 bases, with 6 bases left in between. The CDR3 is 13 amino acids. The CDR3 DNA sequence: TGTGCCAGCAGTTCACAGGTGAACACTGAAGCTTTCTTT. Amino acids: CASSSQVNTEAFF.

The chain carries TRBV7-9 and TRBJ2-1; 9 bases are a match to TRBD1. This CDR3 region has 16 residues. Germline values: CDR1 SEHNR, CDR2 FQNEAQ (reference sequence). J lost 1 base, V lost 7 bases, and 8 bases had no gene match. The CDR3 region has the DNA TGTGCCAGCATACACTCCGGGACAGGGTCCTACAATGAGCAGTTCTTC. Translation: CASIHSGTGSYNEQFF.

The chain combines TRBV9 with TRBJ2-1, with D unclear. Germline CDR1 SGDLS, CDR2 YYNGEE. CDR3 size: 14 residues. The germline V and J ends were trimmed by 2 bases and 0 bases, with 6 bases remaining between them. In DNA form, the CDR3 reads TGTGCCAGCAGCGTGCGAAGCTCCTACAATGAGCAGTTCTTC. Translating gives CASSVRSSYNEQFF.